Below, 15 T cell receptor beta chains from the same sample are listed, as sequenced in a study of cytomegalovirus exposure and HLA in healthy donors. Amplification used 60 Vbeta primers and 13 Jbeta primers. Here immunoSEQ multiplex PCR was the method, and the copy in TCRdb shows in-frame clones only, minus some. The table has 85,000 to 120,000 clones, 71% seen once. Sequenced sample: PBMCs. The origin of the receptors is a female donor in good health and CMV-seronegative.

The chain joins TRBV4-2 to TRBJ1-5; TRBD1 might be the D (5 bases). The CDR3 sequence is 15 residues long. The germline V and J ends were trimmed by 0 bases and 4 bases, with 10 bases remaining between them. Germline V lookup: CDR1 LGHNA, CDR2 YNFKEQ. As DNA, the CDR3 is TGTGCCAGCAGCCAAGATAGGGGCCAGAATCAGCCCCAGCATTTT. Translating gives CASSQDRGQNQPQHF.

The chain joins TRBV10-3 to TRBJ2-2, with D possibly matching TRBD1 (5 bases). The germline V gene has CDR1 ENHRY and CDR2 SYGVKD. The ends were cut back, 2 bases at V and 1 base at J, with 11 bases in the middle. The CDR3 contains 16 residues. As DNA, the CDR3 is TGTGCCATCAGTGAGGGCTGGCAGGGGAACACCGGGGAGCTGTTTTTT. Translated: CAISEGWQGNTGELFF.

The J gene is TRBJ2-2, the V gene TRBV7-8; weak D call: TRBD2 (5 bases). Germline loops: CDR1 SGHVS, CDR2 FQNEAQ. The CDR3 is 17 amino acids. V lost 0 bases and J lost 3, with 14 bases in between. The CDR3 sequence is CASSLALATEHTGELFF. DNA of the CDR3: TGTGCCAGCAGCTTAGCCCTAGCCACCGAGCACACCGGGGAGCTGTTTTTT.

This chain connects TRBV5-1 to TRBJ2-5; a weak D match, TRBD2 (6 bases). Germline V gene data show CDR1 as SGHRS and CDR2 as YFSETQ. V was shortened by 4 bases and J by 5 bases, with 9 bases between the two germline ends. The CDR3 totals 12 residues. This CDR3 is CASSPAGETQYF. CDR3 sequence (DNA): TGCGCCAGCAGCCCGGCGGGGGAGACCCAGTACTTC.

This chain links TRBV2 with TRBJ2-7, with 7 positions matching TRBD1. Germline CDR1 SNHLY, CDR2 FYNNEI. Losses at the gene ends were 6 bases for V and 0 bases for J; bases not matched to a gene: 8. The CDR3 consists of 15 residues. The CDR3, as DNA: TGTGCCAGCAGGGCCGACAGGGCTCCCTCCTACGAGCAGTACTTC. This gives the protein CASRADRAPSYEQYF.

The V gene is TRBV5-1, the J gene TRBJ2-7, with D perhaps TRBD2 (6 bases). Per the germline V gene, CDR1 is SGHRS and CDR2 is YFSETQ. V shed 10 bases and J shed 3 bases, with 17 bases lying between them. The CDR3 runs 13 residues. The CDR3 sequence: CASARGGVYEQYF. DNA of the CDR3: TGCGCCTCGGCGCGGGGAGGAGTCTACGAGCAGTACTTC.

The rearrangement joins TRBV25-1 to TRBJ2-1; D is uncertain. This CDR3 has 14 amino acids. In germline, CDR1 is MGHDK, CDR2 SYGVNS. Deletions cut 5 bases from V and 0 bases from J, with 8 bases between. The CDR3 DNA reads TGTGCCAGCAGTAGAGCGATCTCCTACAATGAGCAGTTCTTC. As protein: CASSRAISYNEQFF.

In the case of this clone: A read error may produce the germline difference seen at one junction end. This chain uses TRBV20-1 with TRBJ1-2, with 8 bases lining up with TRBD1. CDR3 length: 10 amino acids. Germline lookup yields CDR1 DFQATT and CDR2 SNEGSKA (reference sequence). In nucleotides, the CDR3 is TGCAGTGCTAGAGCCGGGACAGGAGACTTC. Translated: CSARAGTGDF.

The chain carries TRBV29-1 and TRBJ1-4, with D perhaps matching TRBD1 (5 bases). Germline values: CDR1 SQVTM, CDR2 ANQGSEA. Trimming stripped 7 bases from V and 8 bases from J, with 17 bases between. The CDR3 consists of 13 residues. DNA of the CDR3: TGCAGCGCCCAAGGGGTTAGCGGCGAAAAACTGTTTTTT. Its protein product is CSAQGVSGEKLFF.

This clone occurred once. This chain connects TRBV4-1 to TRBJ1-1; D is unclear. Germline CDR1 and CDR2: MGHRA and YSYEKL. With 1 base removed from V and 4 bases from J, the gap between germline ends came to 13 bases. This CDR3 has 15 amino acids. The CDR3 DNA follows: TGCGCCAGCAGCCAAGGTGTGGAGGTTCTCACTGAAGCTTTCTTT. As protein: CASSQGVEVLTEAFF.

The CDR3 spells CASSPGPGANVLTF. The CDR3, as DNA: TGTGCCAGCAGTCCAGGGCCCGGGGCCAACGTCCTGACTTTC. The rearrangement links TRBV6-1 to TRBJ2-6; D might be TRBD1 (5 bases). The V gene lost 5 bases and the J gene lost 4 bases, with 9 bases spanning the gap. CDR1 is MNHNS, CDR2 SASEGT, per germline. This CDR3 has 14 amino acids.

This clone turned up a few times. This chain links TRBV28 with TRBJ2-3; TRBD2 matches 12 bases. Germline V gives CDR1 MDHEN, CDR2 SYDVKM. The V gene end was trimmed by 5 bases and the J gene end by 3 bases; junction bases not matched to a gene: 6. CDR3 length equals 16 residues. CDR3 nucleotides: TGTGCCAGCAGTGTCCCCGGGACTAGCGGGACAGATACGCAGTATTTT. Translation: CASSVPGTSGTDTQYF. The variable domain in full, with the rest retrieved from reference TRBV28 and TRBJ2-3, is DVKVTQSSRYLVKRTGEKVFLECVQDMDHENMFWYRQDPGLGLRLIYFSYDVKMKEKGDIPEGYSVSREKKERFSLILESASTNQTSMYLCASSVPGTSGTDTQYFGPGTRLTVL.

The genes are TRBV30 and TRBJ2-7, with 8 bases fitting TRBD1. The CDR3 consists of 12 residues. V lost 3 bases to trimming and J lost 2 bases; unmatched junction nucleotides: 0. Germline V gene lookup returns CDR1 GTSNPN and CDR2 SVGIG (reference sequence). DNA for the CDR3: TGTGCCTGGAGGGGACAGGCCTACGAGCAGTACTTC. Protein product: CAWRGQAYEQYF.

CDR3 protein: CASSFLAGGPHEQFF. The CDR3, as DNA: TGTGCCAGCAGCTTTCTAGCGGGAGGGCCCCATGAGCAGTTCTTC. V gene TRBV7-9 combines with J gene TRBJ2-1, with 12 bases lining up with TRBD2. Germline V CDR1 and CDR2: SEHNR, FQNEAQ (reference sequence). V trimming: 3 bases; J trimming: 8 bases; junction bases outside the gene matches: 5. The CDR3 covers 15 residues.

This clone was seen a handful of times. The chain employs TRBV7-8 and TRBJ1-4, with 7 positions matching TRBD1. The CDR3 loop spans 15 amino acids. Per the germline V gene, CDR1 is SGHVS and CDR2 is FQNEAQ. J was trimmed by 3 bases and V by 5 bases; bases with no gene match: 6. The CDR3 sequence: CASSPWTGPNEKLFF. The CDR3 DNA is TGTGCCAGCAGCCCTTGGACAGGTCCTAATGAAAAACTGTTTTTT.